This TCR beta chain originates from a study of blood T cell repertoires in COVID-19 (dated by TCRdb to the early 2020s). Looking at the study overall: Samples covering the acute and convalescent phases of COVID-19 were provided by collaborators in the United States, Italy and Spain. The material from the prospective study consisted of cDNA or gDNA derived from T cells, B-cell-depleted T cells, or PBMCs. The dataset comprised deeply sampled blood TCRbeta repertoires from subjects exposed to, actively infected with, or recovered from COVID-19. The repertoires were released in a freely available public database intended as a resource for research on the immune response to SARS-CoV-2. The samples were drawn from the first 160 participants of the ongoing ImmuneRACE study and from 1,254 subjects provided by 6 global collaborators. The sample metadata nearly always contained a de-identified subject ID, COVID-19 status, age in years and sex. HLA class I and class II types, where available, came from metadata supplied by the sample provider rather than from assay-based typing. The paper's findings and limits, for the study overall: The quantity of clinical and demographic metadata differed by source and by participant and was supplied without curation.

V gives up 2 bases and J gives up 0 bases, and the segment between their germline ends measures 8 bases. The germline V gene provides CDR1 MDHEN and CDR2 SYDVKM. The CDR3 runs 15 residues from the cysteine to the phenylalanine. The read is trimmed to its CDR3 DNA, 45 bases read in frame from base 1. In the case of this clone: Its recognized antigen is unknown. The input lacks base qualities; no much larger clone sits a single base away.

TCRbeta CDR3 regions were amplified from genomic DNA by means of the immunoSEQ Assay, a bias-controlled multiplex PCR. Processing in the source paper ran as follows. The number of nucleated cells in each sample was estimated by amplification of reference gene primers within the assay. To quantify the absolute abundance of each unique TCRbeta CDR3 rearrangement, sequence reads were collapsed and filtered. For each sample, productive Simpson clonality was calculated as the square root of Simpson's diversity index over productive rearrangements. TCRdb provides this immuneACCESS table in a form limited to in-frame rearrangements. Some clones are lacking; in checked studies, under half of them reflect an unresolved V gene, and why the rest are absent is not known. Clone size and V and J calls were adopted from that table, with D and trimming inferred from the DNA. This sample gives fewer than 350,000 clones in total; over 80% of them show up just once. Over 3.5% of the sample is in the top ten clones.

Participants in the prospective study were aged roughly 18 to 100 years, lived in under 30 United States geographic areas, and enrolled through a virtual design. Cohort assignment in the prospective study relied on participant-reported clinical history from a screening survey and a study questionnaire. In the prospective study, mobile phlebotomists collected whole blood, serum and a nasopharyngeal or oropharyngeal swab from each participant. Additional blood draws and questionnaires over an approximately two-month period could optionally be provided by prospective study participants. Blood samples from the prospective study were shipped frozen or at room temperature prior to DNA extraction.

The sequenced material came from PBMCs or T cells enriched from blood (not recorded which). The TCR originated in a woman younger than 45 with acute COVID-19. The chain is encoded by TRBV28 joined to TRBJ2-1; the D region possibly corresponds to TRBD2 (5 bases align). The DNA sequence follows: TGTGCCAGCAGTTTACGGGGTAGCTCCTACAATGAGCAGTTCTTC. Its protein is CASSLRGSSYNEQFF.